Reported below is one T cell receptor beta chain. The PCR ran on 60 Vbeta and 13 Jbeta primers. Assay used: immunoSEQ multiplex PCR; TCRdb lists only in-frame clones, some missing. The sample has approximately 100,000 clones, 60% to 85% seen once; the top ten hold more than 4.5%. V shed 4 bases, J shed 3 bases, and the junction held 1 base outside the gene matches. The CDR3 spans 13 residues. CDR1 and CDR2 (germline): SGHKS, YYEKEE (reference sequence). The data originate from a study of cytomegalovirus exposure and HLA in healthy donors. The chain joins TRBV5-5 to TRBJ2-1; TRBD1 matches 7 bases. This clonotype originated in a female donor in good health and CMV-seropositive. The specimen was PBMCs. The CDR3 bases are TGTGCCAGCAGCAGGGACAGCTACAATGAGCAGTTCTTC. Residues: CASSRDSYNEQFF.